Listed below are T cell receptor beta chains from one sample, sequenced in a study of T cell changes during pregnancy in multiple sclerosis. Clones were sequenced by immunoSEQ multiplex PCR, and TCRdb holds only the in-frame ones, with some missing. The repertoire holds around 34,000 clones, with almost 90% as singletons. The sequencing here drew on CD8+ T cells from peripheral blood mononuclear cells, taken after pregnancy. The receptor source for this set is a female donor with multiple sclerosis, enrolled in a pregnancy study. The CDR3 runs from the conserved cysteine through the conserved F or W. The order of the fields is J gene, D gene, V gene, clone size, CDR3 DNA, CDR3 protein. A D gene is named only where the DNA matches it firmly. Size is omitted from some rows. Given values are once, few, many or a class for expanded clones.

j_call: TRBJ1-1; d_call: NA; v_call: TRBV6-5; clone_size: once; cdr3_nt: TGTGCCGGCAGTTACTCGAGAAACGCTGAAGCTTTCTTT; cdr3_aa: CAGSYSRNAEAFF
j_call: TRBJ1-1; d_call: TRBD1; v_call: TRBV23-1; clone_size: NA; cdr3_nt: TGCGCCAGCAGTCTTGGGGGCAGACAGGGGGCGAACACTGAAGCTTTCTTT; cdr3_aa: CASSLGGRQGANTEAFF
j_call: TRBJ2-3; d_call: NA; v_call: TRBV7-2; clone_size: NA; cdr3_nt: TGTGCCAGCGACAGGGATACGCAGTATTTT; cdr3_aa: CASDRDTQYF
j_call: TRBJ1-1; d_call: NA; v_call: TRBV6-6; clone_size: NA; cdr3_nt: TGTGCCAGCAGTAGTGACAGGCTTGAAGCTTTCTTT; cdr3_aa: CASSSDRLEAFF
j_call: TRBJ2-5; d_call: NA; v_call: TRBV4-1; clone_size: NA; cdr3_nt: TGCGCCAGCAGCCAAGACAGGATCCAAGAGACCCAGTACTTC; cdr3_aa: CASSQDRIQETQYF
j_call: TRBJ2-1; d_call: NA; v_call: TRBV5-6; clone_size: NA; cdr3_nt: TGTGCCAGCAGCTTCGGGACACACAATGAGCAGTTCTTC; cdr3_aa: CASSFGTHNEQFF
j_call: TRBJ1-6; d_call: NA; v_call: TRBV4-3; clone_size: NA; cdr3_nt: TGCGCCAGCAGCCAAGACCGTTACTCCTATAATTCACCCCTCCACTTT; cdr3_aa: CASSQDRYSYNSPLHF
j_call: TRBJ2-1; d_call: TRBD2; v_call: TRBV27; clone_size: NA; cdr3_nt: TGTGCCAGCAGTCCCCTAGGTCCACTAGCGGGGGAGAACAATGAGCAGTTCTTC; cdr3_aa: CASSPLGPLAGENNEQFF
j_call: TRBJ1-2; d_call: NA; v_call: TRBV19; clone_size: NA; cdr3_nt: TGTGCCATCCAGGACAGAAGTCGCACCTATGGCTACACCTTC; cdr3_aa: CAIQDRSRTYGYTF
j_call: TRBJ2-1; d_call: NA; v_call: TRBV7-6; clone_size: NA; cdr3_nt: TGTGCCAGCAGCCTACAGGGTAGCTCCTACAATGAGCAGTTCTTC; cdr3_aa: CASSLQGSSYNEQFF
j_call: TRBJ1-4; d_call: NA; v_call: TRBV30; clone_size: NA; cdr3_nt: TGTGCCTGGAGAAGACAGGAAAATGAAAAACTGTTTTTT; cdr3_aa: CAWRRQENEKLFF
j_call: TRBJ1-1; d_call: TRBD1; v_call: TRBV7-3; clone_size: NA; cdr3_nt: TGTGCCAGCAGCTCTGGGACAGGAGGGGCTGAAGCTTTCTTT; cdr3_aa: CASSSGTGGAEAFF
j_call: TRBJ1-1; d_call: NA; v_call: TRBV27; clone_size: NA; cdr3_nt: TGTGCCAGCAGTCAAGGGGTAATCGGACAGAACACTGAAGCTTTCTTT; cdr3_aa: CASSQGVIGQNTEAFF
j_call: TRBJ1-1; d_call: NA; v_call: TRBV21-1; clone_size: once; cdr3_nt: TGTGCCAGCCCCGAGGAGAGTCCCGGGACAGGGTCGGACACTGAAGCTTTCTTT; cdr3_aa: CASPEESPGTGSDTEAFF
j_call: TRBJ2-3; d_call: NA; v_call: TRBV11-3; clone_size: NA; cdr3_nt: TGTGCCAGCAGCTCTAGGGGGGGGCCTGGGGATACGCAGTATTTT; cdr3_aa: CASSSRGGPGDTQYF
j_call: TRBJ1-2; d_call: NA; v_call: TRBV7-2; clone_size: NA; cdr3_nt: TGTGCCAGCAGCCCAGGGTCGGGCTATGGCTACACCTTC; cdr3_aa: CASSPGSGYGYTF
j_call: TRBJ1-1; d_call: NA; v_call: TRBV7-9; clone_size: NA; cdr3_nt: TGTGCCAGCAGTCGAGGTGGGAACACTGAAGCTTTCTTT; cdr3_aa: CASSRGGNTEAFF
j_call: TRBJ2-2; d_call: TRBD1; v_call: TRBV11-3; clone_size: NA; cdr3_nt: TGTGCCAGCAGCTCAGGGGGCGGGGAGCTGTTTTTT; cdr3_aa: CASSSGGGELFF
j_call: TRBJ1-1; d_call: TRBD1; v_call: TRBV4-1; clone_size: NA; cdr3_nt: TGCGCCAGCAGCCACGGACAGGGGAACACTGAAGCTTTCTTT; cdr3_aa: CASSHGQGNTEAFF
j_call: TRBJ1-4; d_call: NA; v_call: TRBV4-1; clone_size: once; cdr3_nt: TGCGCCAGCAGCCAAGATCGGAGAAATGAAAAACTGTTTTTT; cdr3_aa: CASSQDRRNEKLFF
j_call: TRBJ2-3; d_call: NA; v_call: TRBV5-6; clone_size: NA; cdr3_nt: TGTGCCAGCAGCGCTGACAGTCTGGATACGCAGTATTTT; cdr3_aa: CASSADSLDTQYF
j_call: TRBJ2-5; d_call: NA; v_call: TRBV15; clone_size: NA; cdr3_nt: TGTGCCACCAGCAGTGGCAGTCAAGAGACCCAGTACTTC; cdr3_aa: CATSSGSQETQYF
j_call: TRBJ1-2; d_call: NA; v_call: TRBV7-9; clone_size: NA; cdr3_nt: TGTGCCAGCAGCTTAGTCGGCGGGGGCGAATGGGGCTACACCTTC; cdr3_aa: CASSLVGGGEWGYTF
j_call: TRBJ2-5; d_call: NA; v_call: TRBV29-1; clone_size: NA; cdr3_nt: TGCAGCGCGACAGGAATCCAAGAGACCCAGTACTTC; cdr3_aa: CSATGIQETQYF
j_call: TRBJ2-7; d_call: TRBD2; v_call: TRBV29-1; clone_size: NA; cdr3_nt: TGCAGCGTCCCTAGCGGGGGCACTACCTACGAGCAGTACTTC; cdr3_aa: CSVPSGGTTYEQYF
j_call: TRBJ2-7; d_call: TRBD2; v_call: TRBV7-6; clone_size: NA; cdr3_nt: TGTGCCAGCAGCTTGGGGATTAGCGGGGGGCAGACCTCCTACGAGCAGTACTTC; cdr3_aa: CASSLGISGGQTSYEQYF
j_call: TRBJ1-4; d_call: TRBD1; v_call: TRBV19; clone_size: once; cdr3_nt: TGTGCCAGTAGTAAGGGACAGGGATCGTATACGCAAAACGAAAAACTGTTTTTT; cdr3_aa: CASSKGQGSYTQNEKLFF
j_call: TRBJ2-7; d_call: TRBD1; v_call: TRBV19; clone_size: NA; cdr3_nt: TGTGCCAGTTCCGCGGCCAGGGGGCCGGCCTACGAGCAGTACTTC; cdr3_aa: CASSAARGPAYEQYF
j_call: TRBJ2-1; d_call: NA; v_call: TRBV9; clone_size: NA; cdr3_nt: TGTGCCAGCAGCGTAGGGTCTAGCCCCTCCTACAATGAGCAGTTCTTC; cdr3_aa: CASSVGSSPSYNEQFF
j_call: TRBJ2-1; d_call: NA; v_call: TRBV21-1; clone_size: once; cdr3_nt: TGTGCCAGCAAGGGGGGGGAGTTGAGCCAAGGTCTCCATGAGCAGTTCTTC; cdr3_aa: CASKGGELSQGLHEQFF
j_call: TRBJ2-1; d_call: TRBD2; v_call: TRBV11-2; clone_size: NA; cdr3_nt: TGTGCCAGCAGCCCCACTAGCGGGGGTTACAATGAGCAGTTCTTC; cdr3_aa: CASSPTSGGYNEQFF
j_call: TRBJ2-1; d_call: TRBD1; v_call: TRBV27; clone_size: once; cdr3_nt: TGTGCCAGCAGGGTTGGACAGGGGGGGATCAATGAGCAGTTCTTC; cdr3_aa: CASRVGQGGINEQFF
j_call: TRBJ1-2; d_call: NA; v_call: TRBV4-1; clone_size: once; cdr3_nt: TGCGCCAGCAGCCAAGAGCATCCTGCCCCCTACCATGGCTACACCTTC; cdr3_aa: CASSQEHPAPYHGYTF
j_call: TRBJ2-3; d_call: TRBD1; v_call: TRBV13; clone_size: NA; cdr3_nt: TGTGCCAGCAGCCGTGGGACAGGGATCACAGATACGCAGTATTTT; cdr3_aa: CASSRGTGITDTQYF
j_call: TRBJ2-7; d_call: TRBD1; v_call: TRBV6-1; clone_size: NA; cdr3_nt: TGTGCCAGCAGCACGACAGGGTCCTTCTACGAGCAGTACTTC; cdr3_aa: CASSTTGSFYEQYF
j_call: TRBJ1-3; d_call: TRBD1; v_call: TRBV7-9; clone_size: few; cdr3_nt: TGTGCCAGCAGCTTAGGGACAGGGGTTGGAAACACCATATATTTT; cdr3_aa: CASSLGTGVGNTIYF
j_call: TRBJ1-1; d_call: TRBD1; v_call: TRBV4-3; clone_size: NA; cdr3_nt: TGCGCCAGCAGCCAAAACAGGGGGCCCTTCGAAGCTTTCTTT; cdr3_aa: CASSQNRGPFEAFF
j_call: TRBJ2-1; d_call: NA; v_call: TRBV14; clone_size: NA; cdr3_nt: TGTGCCAGCAGGGGTGGACCGCCAACGGGGAATGAGCAGTTCTTC; cdr3_aa: CASRGGPPTGNEQFF
j_call: TRBJ1-5; d_call: NA; v_call: TRBV5-6; clone_size: NA; cdr3_nt: TGTGCCAGCAGCTTGCTACCAAGTGCCCAGCCCCAGCATTTT; cdr3_aa: CASSLLPSAQPQHF
j_call: TRBJ1-1; d_call: NA; v_call: TRBV6-5; clone_size: NA; cdr3_nt: TGTGCCAGCACCCGGCCCCCCGGGGTGAACACTGAAGCTTTCTTT; cdr3_aa: CASTRPPGVNTEAFF
j_call: TRBJ1-2; d_call: NA; v_call: TRBV9; clone_size: NA; cdr3_nt: TGTGCCAGCAGCGTAAGCGAGGACAGTTATTTTTATGGCTACACCTTC; cdr3_aa: CASSVSEDSYFYGYTF
j_call: TRBJ1-6; d_call: NA; v_call: TRBV7-9; clone_size: NA; cdr3_nt: TGTGCCAGCAGTCCGATAAACAGGAATTCACCCCTCCACTTT; cdr3_aa: CASSPINRNSPLHF
j_call: TRBJ2-7; d_call: NA; v_call: TRBV11-2; clone_size: NA; cdr3_nt: TGTGCCAGCAGCATAGCGGAGTCCACCTACGAGCAGTACTTC; cdr3_aa: CASSIAESTYEQYF
j_call: TRBJ2-1; d_call: TRBD2; v_call: TRBV7-3; clone_size: once; cdr3_nt: TGTGCCAGCAGCGCCAGCGGGGGTGGCTACAATGAGCAGTTCTTC; cdr3_aa: CASSASGGGYNEQFF
j_call: TRBJ1-3; d_call: NA; v_call: TRBV2; clone_size: NA; cdr3_nt: TGTGCCAGCAGCCCAGGACAGGGAAACACCATATATTTT; cdr3_aa: CASSPGQGNTIYF
j_call: TRBJ1-4; d_call: NA; v_call: TRBV4-2; clone_size: NA; cdr3_nt: TGTGCCAGCAGTCCTAGCCCGGGGGATGAAAAACTGTTTTTT; cdr3_aa: CASSPSPGDEKLFF
j_call: TRBJ1-2; d_call: TRBD1; v_call: TRBV6-5; clone_size: NA; cdr3_nt: TGTGCCAGCAGTTATGGGACAGGGGGCCGGAACTATGGCTACACCTTC; cdr3_aa: CASSYGTGGRNYGYTF
j_call: TRBJ2-5; d_call: TRBD2; v_call: TRBV7-6; clone_size: NA; cdr3_nt: TGTGCCAGCATCGCCGGGGGGGGGCAAGAGACCCAGTACTTC; cdr3_aa: CASIAGGGQETQYF
j_call: TRBJ1-2; d_call: NA; v_call: TRBV19; clone_size: NA; cdr3_nt: TGTGCCACAAGCCTTGATGGCTACACCTTC; cdr3_aa: CATSLDGYTF
j_call: TRBJ2-7; d_call: TRBD1; v_call: TRBV5-1; clone_size: NA; cdr3_nt: TGCGCCAGCAGATCAGGACAGGGCTACGAGCAGTACTTC; cdr3_aa: CASRSGQGYEQYF